Reported below is one T cell receptor beta chain. Seattle's cohort entered during active infection and was followed longitudinally. As originally analysed: Amplification of reference gene primers provided the estimated nucleated cell counts. Measured with immunoSEQ multiplex PCR; TCRdb has only the in-frame clones, and not every one. D and trimming were read from the DNA, whereas the V and J calls and clone size are those reported in that table. The table has 240,000 or so clones, about four fifths seen once. The data originate from a study of blood T cell repertoires in COVID-19. For the study at large: COVID-19 samples collected from the United States, Italy and Spain covered acute and convalescent phases. From T cells, B-cell-depleted T cells, or PBMCs came the material, which was cDNA or gDNA.

Sequencing was done on a sample of peripheral blood. The clonotype comes from a woman older than 75 with COVID-19, enrolled during active disease.

DNA of the CDR3: TGTGCCAGCAGTCCCCCGTCCAATCAGCCCCAGCATTTT. Protein sequence: CASSPPSNQPQHF. The chain carries TRBV25-1 and TRBJ1-5; the D is unclear. CDR3 length equals 13 residues. Germline V gene data show CDR1 as MGHDK and CDR2 as SYGVNS. Trimming left V 5 bases short and J 3 bases short, with 8 bases between. The variable domain in full, with the rest retrieved from reference TRBV25-1 and TRBJ1-5, is EADIYQTPRYLVIGTGKKITLECSQTMGHDKMYWYQQDPGMELHLIHYSYGVNSTEKGDLSSESTVSRIRTEHFPLTLESARPSHTSQYLCASSPPSNQPQHFGDGTRLSIL.